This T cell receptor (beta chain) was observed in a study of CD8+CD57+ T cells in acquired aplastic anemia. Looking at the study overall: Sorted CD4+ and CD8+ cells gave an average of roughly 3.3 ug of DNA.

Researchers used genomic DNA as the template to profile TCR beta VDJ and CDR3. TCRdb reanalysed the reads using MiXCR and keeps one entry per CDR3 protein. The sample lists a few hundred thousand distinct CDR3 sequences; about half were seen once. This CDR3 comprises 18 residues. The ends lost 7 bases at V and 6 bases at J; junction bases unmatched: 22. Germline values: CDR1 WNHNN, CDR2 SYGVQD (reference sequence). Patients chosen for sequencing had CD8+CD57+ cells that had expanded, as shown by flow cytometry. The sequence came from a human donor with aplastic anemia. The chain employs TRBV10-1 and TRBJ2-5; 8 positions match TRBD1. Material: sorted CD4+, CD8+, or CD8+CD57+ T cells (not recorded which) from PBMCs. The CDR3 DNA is TGCGCCAGCACCACGGAGGCAGACGGGGCAGGGGGCAGGAAGACCCAGTACTTC. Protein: CASTTEADGAGGRKTQYF.